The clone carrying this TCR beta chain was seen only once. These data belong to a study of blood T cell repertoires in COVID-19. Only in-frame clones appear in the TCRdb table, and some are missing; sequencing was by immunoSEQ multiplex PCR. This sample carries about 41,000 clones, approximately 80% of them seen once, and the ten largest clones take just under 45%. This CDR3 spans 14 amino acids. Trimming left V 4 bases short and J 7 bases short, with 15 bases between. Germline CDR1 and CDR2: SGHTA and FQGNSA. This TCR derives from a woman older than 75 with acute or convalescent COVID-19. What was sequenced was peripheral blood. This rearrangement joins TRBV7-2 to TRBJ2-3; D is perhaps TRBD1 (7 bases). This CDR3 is CASSSPEGANTQYF. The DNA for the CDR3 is TGTGCCAGCAGCTCCCCGGAGGGGGCTAATACGCAGTATTTT.